This T cell receptor (beta chain) was identified during a study of CD8+ T cells in alopecia areata. The J segment lost 3 bases and the V segment lost 4 bases, leaving 8 bases of the junction unmatched. The V gene's germline CDR1 is LGHNA and CDR2 YNFKEQ. The CDR3 is 16 residues long. Sequencing templates came from extracted RNA that was reverse transcribed into cDNA. Produced via immunoSEQ multiplex PCR; TCRdb's table is partial and in-frame only. The sample yields fewer than 150,000 clones, 82% seen once. Treatment noted: oral pan-JAK inhibitor, 5-10 mg twice daily. This TCR derives from a human donor with alopecia areata. This sample comprised CD8+ T cells sorted from blood, obtained at week 4, from a patient treated with tofacitinib. The rearrangement links TRBV4-2 to TRBJ2-1; TRBD2 matches 8 bases. The DNA for the CDR3 is TGTGCCAGCAGCCGAAACGGACTAGCCCTCTACAATGAGCAGTTCTTC. Its translation is CASSRNGLALYNEQFF.